In this sample, the clone carrying this T cell receptor (beta chain) turned up a few times. Its antigen is currently unknown. Using quantitative 5'-RACE with molecular barcodes, the authors made TCR beta libraries. TCRdb analysed the 5' RACE reads with MiXCR anew, one entry per CDR3 protein. The table records 250,000 to 300,000 distinct CDR3 sequences, 15% to 20% of them present only once. Trimming took 4 bases from V and 3 from J, leaving 9 bases between them. The CDR3 is 13 amino acids. Germline loops: CDR1 LGHDT, CDR2 YNNKEL (reference sequence). The entry originates in a study of CD8 T cells in ankylosing spondylitis. The study, taken as a whole, reports: Reactive arthritis synovial fluid and blood were previously reported to contain some motif variants. Seemingly distinctive of ankylosing spondylitis blood was a TCR beta motif formed by eight highly homologous variants. According to the report, clones linked to the disease were significantly enriched in matched synovial fluid samples taken from ankylosing spondylitis patients.

Material for sequencing was blood, either unsorted or a sorted T cell fraction (not recorded which). This receptor was obtained from a male donor with ankylosing spondylitis or in good health (not recorded which). This chain joins TRBV3-1 and TRBJ1-2; D not resolved. The CDR3 loop reads CASSRRGDYGYTF. The CDR3 nucleotides read TGTGCCAGCAGCCGCCGCGGGGACTATGGCTACACCTTC.